Below are 16 T cell receptor beta chains sequenced from a single sample in a study of post-analysis software for immune sequencing data. cDNA libraries for TCR beta contained unique molecular identifiers. TCRdb ran MiXCR on the PCR reads and lists one entry per CDR3 protein. The repertoire consists of about 160,000 distinct CDR3 sequences, with 36% occurring once and the leading ten covering roughly 28%. The sample consisted of blood, taken after autologous hematopoietic stem cell transplantation. These TCRs come from a girl aged 5 to 17 with multiple sclerosis.

This clonotype was seen a handful of times. The V and J genes are TRBV15 and TRBJ2-3; D remains unclear. Looked up from germline, CDR1 is LNHNV and CDR2 is YYDKDF (reference sequence). The CDR3 runs 15 residues. Trimming removed 0 bases from V and 3 bases from J, with 10 bases in between. The CDR3 DNA sequence: TGTGCCACCAGCAGAGAAACCCGGAAGACAGATACGCAGTATTTT. Residues: CATSRETRKTDTQYF.

This chain connects TRBV7-9 to TRBJ2-5, with D tentatively TRBD1 or TRBD2 (5 bases each). Germline values: CDR1 SEHNR, CDR2 FQNEAQ (reference sequence). V was clipped by 0 bases and J by 6 bases, with 11 bases between them. The CDR3 runs to 14 residues. The CDR3 coding sequence is TGTGCCAGCAGCTTAGCCCCGGGACGTAAGACCCAGTACTTC. It codes for CASSLAPGRKTQYF.

The chain has TRBV7-2 and TRBJ1-5; 8 nucleotides match TRBD1. The CDR3 has 15 amino acids. Germline CDR1 is SGHTA and CDR2 is FQGNSA. V dropped 5 bases and J dropped 5; count of bases not matched to a gene: 8. Here the CDR3 reads CASSIRQGWDQPQHF. CDR3 bases: TGTGCCAGCAGCATAAGACAGGGGTGGGATCAGCCCCAGCATTTT.

The chain links TRBV20-1 to TRBJ2-1, with D perhaps matching TRBD1 or TRBD2 (6 bases each). V lost 5 bases, J lost 5 bases, and 25 bases lay in between. This CDR3 is 17 amino acids long. Per germline, CDR1 DFQATT and CDR2 SNEGSKA (reference sequence). The CDR3 coding sequence is TGCAGTGCTGGAGTACCCGGGACCAGGGGACTTAACAATGAGCAGTTCTTC. This gives the protein CSAGVPGTRGLNNEQFF.

The gene calls are TRBV20-1 and TRBJ2-7, with a tentative D call TRBD1 (6 bases). From germline, CDR1 is DFQATT and CDR2 SNEGSKA (reference sequence). The CDR3 has 14 residues. V was pared by 1 base and J by 5 bases, with 15 bases between. The CDR3 loop reads CSARVGAGPNEQYF. In DNA form, the CDR3 reads TGCAGTGCTAGAGTGGGGGCCGGTCCCAACGAGCAGTACTTC.

This clonotype was counted a few times. The V and J genes are TRBV19 and TRBJ1-5, with 11 positions matching TRBD1. There are 14 residues in the CDR3. The V segment lost 10 bases and the J segment 6 bases; nucleotides outside the gene matches: 8. CDR1 is LNHDA, CDR2 SQIVND, per germline (reference sequence). CDR3 sequence (DNA): TGTGCCACCACCACCGGGACAGGGGGTCAGCCCCAGCATTTT. It specifies CATTTGTGGQPQHF.

This clonotype was counted only a few times. This chain connects TRBV3-1 to TRBJ2-7, with a possible D match to TRBD1 (5 bases). This CDR3 has 11 residues. Germline V gene data show CDR1 as LGHDT and CDR2 as YNNKEL (reference sequence). V lost 5 bases and J lost 4, with 6 bases in between. As DNA, the CDR3 is TGTGCCAGCAGCGACAGATACGAGCAGTACTTC. Its protein product is CASSDRYEQYF.

In its sample, this clonotype was seen many times. The chain has TRBV7-8 and TRBJ2-1, with 9 bases fitting TRBD2. The CDR3 sequence is 16 residues long. V lost 7 bases to trimming and J lost 1 base; unmatched junction nucleotides: 8. Germline CDR1 is SGHVS and CDR2 is FQNEAQ. The CDR3 coding sequence is TGTGCCAGCACCTCGGTAGCGGGAGATTCCTACAATGAGCAGTTCTTC. This translates into CASTSVAGDSYNEQFF.

V usage is TRBV15 and J usage is TRBJ1-1; D is uncertain. The CDR3 loop spans 14 amino acids. Trimming left V 0 bases short and J 6 bases short, with 11 bases between. Germline lookup yields CDR1 LNHNV and CDR2 YYDKDF (reference sequence). CDR3 in amino acids: CATSRDREGAEAFF. DNA of the CDR3: TGTGCCACCAGCAGAGATCGCGAGGGCGCTGAAGCTTTCTTT.

The chain is built from TRBV10-3 and TRBJ2-7, with 7 bases matching TRBD1. Trimming cost V 3 bases and J 3 bases; bases outside gene matches: 8. The CDR3 has 15 residues. The V gene's germline CDR1 is ENHRY and CDR2 SYGVKD. This chain's CDR3 is CAISDPGGFYYEQYF. CDR3 bases: TGTGCCATCAGTGATCCAGGGGGTTTCTACTACGAGCAGTACTTC.

This clonotype was seen a handful of times. J is TRBJ2-1 and V is TRBV7-8; TRBD2 matches 16 bases. The trim removed 0 bases at V and 7 bases at J, leaving 6 bases unmatched. CDR1 SGHVS and CDR2 FQNEAQ come from the germline V gene. CDR3 length: 18 residues. The CDR3 region has the DNA TGTGCCAGCAGCTTAGCCTCCGGGACTAGCGGGAGGGTGAATGAGCAGTTCTTC. Translation: CASSLASGTSGRVNEQFF.

The V call is TRBV20-1, the J call TRBJ2-4; the D is unclear. V dropped 4 bases and J dropped 1 base, with 17 bases sitting between them. The CDR3 runs 16 residues. Germline V lookup: CDR1 DFQATT, CDR2 SNEGSKA (reference sequence). CDR3 in DNA: TGCAGTGCTACCTCGGGTAACGGGTGGGCCAAAAACATTCAGTACTTC. Translated, it gives CSATSGNGWAKNIQYF.

The chain has TRBV10-3 and TRBJ1-2; D not resolved. Germline CDR1 ENHRY, CDR2 SYGVKD. The V gene lost 0 bases and the J gene lost 6 bases, with 14 bases spanning the gap. The CDR3 is 15 residues long. CDR3 residues: CAISESWRTADGYTF. The CDR3 DNA follows: TGTGCCATCAGTGAGTCGTGGAGGACTGCCGATGGCTACACCTTC.

V usage is TRBV28 and J usage is TRBJ1-5; no clear D gene. This CDR3 has 14 amino acids. In germline, CDR1 is MDHEN, CDR2 SYDVKM. V was cut by 2 bases and J by 3 bases, with 8 bases left in between. The CDR3 coding sequence is TGTGCCAGCAGTTTAGTCGGGTACAATCAGCCCCAGCATTTT. Amino acids: CASSLVGYNQPQHF.

The table lists this clonotype with a few counts. This sequence joins TRBV28 and TRBJ2-7; 9 nucleotides align to TRBD2. Germline CDR1 MDHEN, CDR2 SYDVKM. The V segment lost 7 bases and the J segment 1 base; nucleotides outside the gene matches: 8. This CDR3 contains 15 residues. CDR3 loop: CASTKRGAPSYEQYF. DNA of the CDR3: TGTGCCAGCACCAAGCGGGGGGCCCCGTCCTACGAGCAGTACTTC.

The gene calls are TRBV9 and TRBJ2-5; TRBD1 might be the D (5 bases). The last part of the DNA fits TRBJ2-7 better; the J call may be wrong. This CDR3 has 13 amino acids. Germline assignment: CDR1 SGDLS and CDR2 YYNGEE. The CDR3 here is CASSARGRDEQYF. CDR3 DNA: TGTGCCAGCAGCGCAAGGGGTCGGGACGAGCAGTACTTC.